This T cell receptor (beta chain) was identified in a study of blood T cell repertoires in COVID-19. Across the whole study: Sites across the United States, Italy and Spain contributed samples from acute and convalescent COVID-19. PBMCs, B-cell-depleted T cells, or T cells were the source of the cDNA or gDNA that made up the material.

A remark on this clone: One end of the junction is discordant with germline, which a read error may explain.

Per the original methods: Reference gene primer amplification gave estimated nucleated cell counts. Profiling relied on immunoSEQ multiplex PCR, and the TCRdb table lists in-frame clones only, not all of them. The V and J calls and clone size were taken over from that table, and D and trimming were inferred from the DNA. The sample includes some 50,000 clones, 85% to 90% of them seen just once. Per the germline V gene, CDR1 is ENHRY and CDR2 is SYGVKD. The CDR3 covers 14 residues. This receptor was obtained from a man in his forties or fifties with acute or convalescent COVID-19. The rearrangement links TRBV10-3 to TRBJ2-4; D is perhaps TRBD2 (6 bases). Material for sequencing was peripheral blood. The CDR3 DNA reads as TGTGCCATCAATGAGGAGGGTGGCAAAAACATTCAGTACTTC. Amino acids: CAINEEGGKNIQYF.